The 9 T cell receptor beta chains below come from one sample, sequenced in a study of T cells in Graves' hyperthyroidism and ophthalmopathy. Amplification targeted TCR beta CDR3 regions from RNA transcripts. A first-round RT-PCR of the TCR CDR3 used the HTBI primer set. TCRdb re-derived calls from the multiplex PCR reads in MiXCR, one entry per CDR3 protein. The sample carries around 490,000 distinct CDR3 sequences, 20% recorded once. The sample consisted of blood. These receptors were collected from a man aged 40-50 years with Graves' ophthalmopathy.

The CDR3 loop reads CSAWRSGNSYEQYF. In nucleotides, the CDR3 is TGCAGTGCTTGGAGGAGCGGAAACTCCTACGAGCAGTACTTC. This sequence joins TRBV20-1 and TRBJ2-7, with a weak D call TRBD2 (5 bases). With 5 bases removed from V and 0 bases from J, the gap between germline ends came to 14 bases. In germline, CDR1 is DFQATT, CDR2 SNEGSKA (reference sequence). The CDR3 consists of 14 residues.

This clonotype was seen at least ten times. The chain uses TRBV7-3 and TRBJ2-2; D is possibly TRBD1 or TRBD2 (5 bases each). V dropped 5 bases and J dropped 5 bases, with 15 bases sitting between them. The CDR3 has 15 residues. CDR1 SGHTA and CDR2 FQGTGA come from the germline V gene. The CDR3 DNA is TGTGCCAGCAGCCTGGGGGTCCCAGGGACCGGGGAGCTGTTTTTT. This codes for CASSLGVPGTGELFF.

This clonotype was counted only a few times. The gene calls are TRBV5-5 and TRBJ2-3, with TRBD1 as a possible D gene (6 bases). CDR1 is SGHKS, CDR2 YYEKEE, per germline (reference sequence). The CDR3 is 14 residues long. V shed 6 bases and J shed 2 bases, with 13 bases lying between them. The CDR3 DNA sequence: TGTGCCAGCAAGACCGGGACACTCACAGATACGCAGTATTTT. Amino acids: CASKTGTLTDTQYF.

The chain joins TRBV5-1 to TRBJ1-6; possible D gene TRBD1, 6 bases. Trimming removed 0 bases at V and 10 bases at J, with 14 bases between. Germline CDR1 SGHRS, CDR2 YFSETQ. The CDR3 extends over 15 amino acids. The CDR3 region has the DNA TGCGCCAGCAGCTTGGGCCAGGGGATAAGGTCACCCCTCCACTTT. It translates to CASSLGQGIRSPLHF.

This clonotype was recorded many times. The V gene is TRBV20-1, the J gene TRBJ2-7, with a weak D call TRBD1 (6 bases). Trimming removed 5 bases from V and 3 bases from J, with 14 bases in between. CDR3 length: 13 amino acids. From germline, CDR1 is DFQATT and CDR2 SNEGSKA (reference sequence). The CDR3 reads CSAPVGAGYEQYF. The CDR3, as DNA: TGCAGTGCTCCCGTGGGGGCGGGCTACGAGCAGTACTTC.

This clonotype has at least ten counts. V gene TRBV3-1 combines with J gene TRBJ1-2; D might be TRBD1 (5 bases). Per the germline V gene, CDR1 is LGHDT and CDR2 is YNNKEL (reference sequence). The CDR3 loop spans 14 amino acids. The ends were cut back, 0 bases at V and 4 bases at J, with 9 bases in the middle. The CDR3 loop is CASSQDRALYGYTF. CDR3 nucleotide sequence: TGTGCCAGCAGCCAAGACAGGGCTCTCTATGGCTACACCTTC. Combining the CDR3 with reference TRBV3-1 and TRBJ1-2 gives the whole variable domain DTAVSQTPKYLVTQMGNDKSIKCEQNLGHDTMYWYKQDSKKFLKIMFSYNNKELIINETVPNRFSPKSPDKAHLNLHINSLELGDSAVYFCASSQDRALYGYTFGSGTRLTVV.

The sample holds a few counts of this clonotype. The chain has TRBV6-1 and TRBJ2-1, with 10 bases lining up with TRBD2. Germline values: CDR1 MNHNS, CDR2 SASEGT. This CDR3 is built from 15 residues. Trimming cost V 6 bases and J 8 bases; bases outside gene matches: 10. The CDR3 coding sequence is TGTGCCAGCAGAGCCGAGCGGGAGGGTTTAGATGAGCAGTTCTTC. Translation: CASRAEREGLDEQFF.

This chain joins TRBV11-3 and TRBJ2-3; D tentatively reads TRBD1 or TRBD2 (6 bases each). V was pared by 0 bases and J by 5 bases, with 12 bases between. This CDR3 has 15 residues. Looked up from germline, CDR1 is SGHNT and CDR2 is YENEEA. Written as DNA, the CDR3 is TGTGCCAGCAGCTTAGATCAAGGGGGGCTAGATACGCAGTATTTT. Its protein product is CASSLDQGGLDTQYF.

This chain uses TRBV12-5 with TRBJ1-2; perhaps TRBD1 as D (5 bases). Trimming stripped 5 bases from V and 3 bases from J, with 16 bases between. This CDR3 spans 15 amino acids. CDR1 is LGHNT and CDR2 is FRNRAP in the germline V gene. The CDR3 DNA reads as TGTGCTAGTGGTCCGGCGGGGGTTTGGGACTATGGCTACACCTTC. It specifies CASGPAGVWDYGYTF.